This T cell receptor (beta chain) emerged from a study of T-cell memory formation after mild COVID-19. This clonotype was detected only a few times. The CDR3 runs 12 residues. Germline-derived CDR1 and CDR2 are KGHSH and LQKENI. Trimming removed 4 bases at V and 4 bases at J, with 7 bases between. Employing constant-segment primers, 5'RACE generated TCR alpha and TCR beta cDNA libraries bearing sample barcodes and UMIs. Each CDR3 protein is one row after TCRdb ran MiXCR on the 5' RACE reads. This table has 120,000 or so distinct CDR3 sequences, roughly 15% appearing once. Material: PBMCs or a T cell subset sorted from them (not recorded which). The chain has TRBV18 and TRBJ1-1; unclear D gene. The origin of this receptor is an adult woman who had mild COVID-19 (a few samples of this study predate the infection). Cell type and time point are not known. The CDR3 sequence: CASSRLGTEAFF. The DNA of the CDR3 is TGTGCCAGCTCACGATTAGGCACTGAAGCTTTCTTT.